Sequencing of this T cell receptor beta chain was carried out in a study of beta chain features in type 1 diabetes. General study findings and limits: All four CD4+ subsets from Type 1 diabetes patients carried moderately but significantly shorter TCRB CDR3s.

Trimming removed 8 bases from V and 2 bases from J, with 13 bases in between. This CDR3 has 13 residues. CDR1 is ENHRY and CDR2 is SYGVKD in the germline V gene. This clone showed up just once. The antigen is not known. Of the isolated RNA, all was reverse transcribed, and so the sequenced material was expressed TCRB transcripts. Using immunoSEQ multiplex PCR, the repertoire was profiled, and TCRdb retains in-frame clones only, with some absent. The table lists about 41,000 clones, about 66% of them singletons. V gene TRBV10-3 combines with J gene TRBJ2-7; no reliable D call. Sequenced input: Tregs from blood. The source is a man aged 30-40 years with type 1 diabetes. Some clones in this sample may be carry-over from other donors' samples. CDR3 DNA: TGTGCCATCGGGTGGGCAGGAACCTACGAGCAGTACTTC. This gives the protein CAIGWAGTYEQYF.